This T cell receptor beta chain came from a study of beta chain features in type 1 diabetes. Study-wide context: Cell yields, gender and age were comparable in patients and healthy donors. Study-wide results and caveats: TCRB CDR3 length was moderately but significantly reduced in all four CD4+ subsets of Type 1 diabetes patients.

The whole isolated RNA underwent reverse transcription, so sequencing captured expressed TCRB transcripts. Repertoires were generated with immunoSEQ multiplex PCR, while TCRdb's copy carries only in-frame clones and drops some. The repertoire includes about 160,000 clones, approximately 8% of them detected once, and 0.94% sits in the top ten. Comment on this clone: What it recognizes is unknown.

This CDR3 has 17 residues. The J segment lost 6 bases and the V segment lost 4 bases, leaving 15 bases of the junction unmatched. Germline V CDR1 and CDR2: ENHRY, SYGVKD. Every sorted population was more than 95% pure. The receptor comes from a woman aged 40 to 50 with type 1 diabetes. Sequencing input: central memory CD4+ T cells from blood. The rearrangement links TRBV10-3 to TRBJ2-1; 7 bases line up with TRBD2. The CDR3 bases are TGTGCCATCAGTGCCTTCCGCCTAGCGGAAGGTCCCAATGAGCAGTTCTTC. This encodes CAISAFRLAEGPNEQFF.